What follows are 5 T cell receptor beta chains derived from one specimen sequenced in a study of OX40 agonist ivuxolimab in advanced cancers. Repertoires were generated with immunoSEQ multiplex PCR, while TCRdb's copy carries only in-frame clones and drops some. This table has 57,000 or so clones, roughly 93% appearing once. The sequenced sample was CD4+ or CD8+ T cells sorted from blood, obtained in a trial of the OX40 agonist ivuxolimab. These receptors were collected from an adult with an advanced solid tumor such as melanoma, head and neck, liver or kidney cancer.

The V call is TRBV7-9, the J call TRBJ2-3; D gene uncertain. The CDR3 totals 15 residues. Germline V CDR1 and CDR2: SEHNR, FQNEAQ (reference sequence). V lost 8 bases and J lost 0, with 15 bases in between. The DNA of the CDR3 is TGTGCCAGCTTGGGCAAGTCTATAAGCACAGATACGCAGTATTTT. This gives the protein CASLGKSISTDTQYF. Combining the CDR3 with reference TRBV7-9 and TRBJ2-3 gives the whole variable domain DTGVSQNPRHKITKRGQNVTFRCDPISEHNRLYWYRQTLGQGPEFLTYFQNEAQLEKSRLLSDRFSAERPKGSFSTLEIQRTEQGDSAMYLCASLGKSISTDTQYFGPGTRLTVL.

The chain carries TRBV6-1 and TRBJ2-2, with D unclear. Germline-derived CDR1 and CDR2 are MNHNS and SASEGT. The CDR3 totals 14 residues. The V end lost 0 bases, the J end lost 7 bases, and 9 bases lay between the germline ends. The chain's CDR3 is CASSEASEFGELFF. As DNA, the CDR3 is TGTGCCAGCAGTGAAGCCTCGGAATTCGGGGAGCTGTTTTTT.

The V gene is TRBV6-5, the J gene TRBJ2-2, with a weak D call TRBD1 (5 bases). The CDR3 covers 13 residues. V was shortened by 8 bases and J by 1 base, with 8 bases between the two germline ends. Germline V gene data show CDR1 as MNHEY and CDR2 as SVGAGI. The CDR3 coding sequence is TGTGCCAGCTCACAGGAGAACACCGGGGAGCTGTTTTTT. Amino acids: CASSQENTGELFF.

V usage is TRBV2 and J usage is TRBJ2-3; perhaps TRBD2 as D (6 bases). The CDR3 loop spans 11 amino acids. CDR1 is SNHLY, CDR2 FYNNEI, per germline. Trimming shortened V by 6 bases and J by 10 bases, and 11 bases separated the two germline ends. CDR3 in amino acids: CASRGEAAQYF. The CDR3 DNA follows: TGTGCCAGCAGGGGGGAGGCAGCGCAGTATTTT.

The V gene is TRBV9, the J gene TRBJ1-2; no clear D gene. From germline, CDR1 is SGDLS and CDR2 YYNGEE. The CDR3 loop spans 13 amino acids. The ends were cut back, 4 bases at V and 1 base at J, with 8 bases in the middle. CDR3 sequence reads: CASSTTSNYGYTF. In DNA form, the CDR3 reads TGTGCCAGCAGCACGACAAGTAACTATGGCTACACCTTC.